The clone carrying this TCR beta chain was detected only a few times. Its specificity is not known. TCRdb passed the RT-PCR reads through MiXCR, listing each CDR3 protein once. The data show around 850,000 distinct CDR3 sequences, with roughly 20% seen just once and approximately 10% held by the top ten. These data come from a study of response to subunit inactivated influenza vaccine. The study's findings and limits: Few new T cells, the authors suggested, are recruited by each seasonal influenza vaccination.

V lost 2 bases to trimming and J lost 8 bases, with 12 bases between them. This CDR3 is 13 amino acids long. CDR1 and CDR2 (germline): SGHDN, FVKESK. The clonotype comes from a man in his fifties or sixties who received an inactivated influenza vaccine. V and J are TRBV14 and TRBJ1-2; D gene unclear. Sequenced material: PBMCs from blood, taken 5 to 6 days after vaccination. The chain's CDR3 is CASSQTSPEGYTF. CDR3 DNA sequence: TGTGCCAGCAGCCAAACGTCCCCGGAGGGCTACACCTTC.